The rows below give T cell receptor beta chains drawn from one sample of a study of cytomegalovirus exposure and HLA in healthy donors. Clones were sequenced by immunoSEQ multiplex PCR, and TCRdb holds only the in-frame ones, with some missing. The profile shows 200,000 to 250,000 clones, around 86% of them singletons. The sample comprised PBMCs. These TCRs come from a woman in her forties or fifties in good health and CMV-seropositive. Each CDR3 is given with its conserved first and last residue. The D gene is left open where the match is weak. Expanded clones get a size class; other rows say once, few or many, or leave the size out.

>TRBV5-1|.|TRBJ1-4|15|once
TGCGCCAGCAGCTTGGCCGCGGGCGCCAATCAAAAACTGTTTTTT
CASSLAAGANQKLFF
>TRBV6-6|.|TRBJ1-5|13|.
TGTGCCAGCAGTTCTGAGGGCCGTCAGCCCCAGCATTTT
CASSSEGRQPQHF
>TRBV7-9|.|TRBJ1-4|14|.
TGTGCCAGCAGCTTGCGCCTGGAGAGTGAAAAACTGTTTTTT
CASSLRLESEKLFF
>TRBV30|.|TRBJ2-7|14|.
TGTGCCTGGGGGAGAGGACCGACGAGCTACGAGCAGTACTTC
CAWGRGPTSYEQYF
>TRBV4-3|TRBD2|TRBJ2-5|16|.
TGCGCCAGCAGCCAAGAGCGGGGGGGCAGACAAGAGACCCAGTACTTC
CASSQERGGRQETQYF
>TRBV11-2|.|TRBJ2-3|15|.
TGTGCCAGCAGCTTACACACGGGGGTGGCAGATACGCAGTATTTT
CASSLHTGVADTQYF
>TRBV5-1|.|TRBJ1-6|15|.
TGCGCCAGCAGCATCGGGAGCTCCTATAATTCACCCCTCCACTTT
CASSIGSSYNSPLHF
>TRBV11-3|TRBD1|TRBJ2-1|13|.
TGTGCCAGCAGAAGGGACAGGGGGGATGAGCAGTTCTTC
CASRRDRGDEQFF
>TRBV5-4|TRBD1|TRBJ2-7|18|.
TGTGCCAGCAGCTTGGGGTTGGGACAGGCCCAGCCATCCTACGAGCAGTACTTC
CASSLGLGQAQPSYEQYF
>TRBV11-3|TRBD2|TRBJ2-3|15|once
TGTGCCAGCAGCTTTGGGAGGGGAACGGGAGATACGCAGTATTTT
CASSFGRGTGDTQYF
>TRBV9|TRBD2|TRBJ2-3|16|once
TGTGCCAGCAGCGTAGAGCTAGCGGGGGGGGCAGATACGCAGTATTTT
CASSVELAGGADTQYF
>TRBV7-2|TRBD1|TRBJ2-7|15|.
TGTGCCAGCAGTCCGGACAGGGAGAGCTCCTACGAGCAGTACTTC
CASSPDRESSYEQYF
>TRBV6-1|TRBD1|TRBJ1-3|14|once
TGTGCCAGCAGCGGGACAGGGACTGGAAACACCATATATTTT
CASSGTGTGNTIYF
>TRBV5-1|.|TRBJ1-1|16|.
TGCGCCAGCAGCTTGGTTTCAGGAGGGAAAAGCACTGAAGCTTTCTTT
CASSLVSGGKSTEAFF
>TRBV5-1|TRBD1|TRBJ1-2|15|.
TGCGCCAGCAGCCCGGGACAGGGGGTAGTTTATGGCTACACCTTC
CASSPGQGVVYGYTF
>TRBV29-1|.|TRBJ1-1|12|.
TGCAGCGTTGATGGCACCAACACTGAAGCTTTCTTT
CSVDGTNTEAFF
>TRBV9|TRBD1|TRBJ1-1|15|.
TGTGCCAGCAGCGCGAGTGGGACAGGGGGCACTGAAGCTTTCTTT
CASSASGTGGTEAFF
>TRBV6-1|TRBD1|TRBJ1-3|15|.
TGTGCCAGCAGAGCCGACAGGGGCTCTGGAAACACCATATATTTT
CASRADRGSGNTIYF
>TRBV5-6|TRBD1|TRBJ2-5|15|.
TGTGCCAGCAGCTATACAGGGGATTCCCAAGAGACCCAGTACTTC
CASSYTGDSQETQYF
>TRBV6-5|TRBD1|TRBJ1-1|15|.
TGTGCCAGCAGCTTCGACAGGGGAAGCAACACTGAAGCTTTCTTT
CASSFDRGSNTEAFF
>TRBV4-1|TRBD1|TRBJ2-1|15|.
TGCGCCAGCAGCCAATTTGGGACAGGGGACAATGAGCAGTTCTTC
CASSQFGTGDNEQFF
>TRBV15|.|TRBJ1-1|14|once
TGTGCCACCAGCAGAGAACAGCTAAACACTGAAGCTTTCTTT
CATSREQLNTEAFF
>TRBV5-1|.|TRBJ1-1|13|.
TGCGCCAGTCGGACAGACGTGAACACTGAAGCTTTCTTT
CASRTDVNTEAFF
>TRBV7-2|.|TRBJ2-2|16|.
TGTGCCAGCAGCTTAGTGCCGGACTTGAACACCGGGGAGCTGTTTTTT
CASSLVPDLNTGELFF
>TRBV19|TRBD2|TRBJ2-3|15|.
TGTGCCAGTACGGCAGGACTAGGTTTTGAGGATACGCAGTATTTT
CASTAGLGFEDTQYF
>TRBV4-2|.|TRBJ1-2|14|.
TGTGCCAGCAGCCAAGTAGGCCCGGGGGATGGCTACACCTTC
CASSQVGPGDGYTF
>TRBV18|TRBD1|TRBJ1-1|15|.
TGTGCCAGCTCACTCGACAGGGGGCAGAACACTGAAGCTTTCTTT
CASSLDRGQNTEAFF
>TRBV7-2|TRBD2|TRBJ2-5|16|few
TGTGCCAGCAGCTTAGAGTCCGGTAGCGGGGCGCAGGCCCAGTACTTC
CASSLESGSGAQAQYF
>TRBV7-9|TRBD1|TRBJ2-1|15|.
TGTGCCAGCAGCAATCGACAGGGTGAGGTCAATGAGCAGTTCTTC
CASSNRQGEVNEQFF
>TRBV2|.|TRBJ1-2|14|few
TGTGCCAGCAGGAAGGGACTGCAGGAATATGGCTACACCTTC
CASRKGLQEYGYTF
>TRBV7-2|.|TRBJ2-5|13|.
TGTGCCAGCAGCTTATTTCAACGGGAGACCCAGTACTTC
CASSLFQRETQYF
>TRBV29-1|TRBD1|TRBJ1-1|13|.
TGCAGCGTGGACAGGGCGGAGAACACTGAAGCTTTCTTT
CSVDRAENTEAFF
>TRBV9|.|TRBJ1-2|15|.
TGTGCCAGCAGCGTAGGTTTAGCGGCTAACTATGGCTACACCTTC
CASSVGLAANYGYTF
>TRBV27|TRBD1|TRBJ2-7|17|.
TGTGCCAGCAGTTCCCTCCTAGGACAGGGGGCGGCCTACGAGCAGTACTTC
CASSSLLGQGAAYEQYF
>TRBV6-6|.|TRBJ1-1|11|.
TGTGCCAGCAGTTATGGTACTGAAGCCTTCTTT
CASSYGTEAFF
>TRBV4-2|TRBD1|TRBJ2-5|14|.
TGTGCCAGCAGCCAGGACAGGGGGCGCCTAGTGCAGTACTTC
CASSQDRGRLVQYF
>TRBV28|TRBD1|TRBJ2-7|12|.
TGTGCCAGCACGGGACAGTCGTATCCGCAGTACTTC
CASTGQSYPQYF
>TRBV20-1|.|TRBJ2-5|11|.
TGCAGTGTGAGGGGGGGCGAGACCCAGTACTTC
CSVRGGETQYF
>TRBV28|.|TRBJ1-5|12|.
TGTGCCAGCAGTTTAAGGGCAGGGTCCCAGCATTTT
CASSLRAGSQHF
>TRBV11-2|TRBD1|TRBJ1-6|14|.
TGTGCCAGCAGCGGACAGGTCTTTGATTCACCCCTCCACTTT
CASSGQVFDSPLHF
>TRBV6-6|TRBD2|TRBJ2-5|13|.
TGTGCCAGCAAGTCGGGGGGGCCAGAGACCCAGTACTTC
CASKSGGPETQYF
>TRBV6-1|TRBD1|TRBJ2-7|14|few
TGTGCCAGCAGACAGGGGGCTTGGGGCTACGAGCAGTACTTC
CASRQGAWGYEQYF